This T cell receptor beta chain was sequenced for a study of blood T cell repertoires in COVID-19. Study-level background: Acute-phase and convalescent COVID-19 samples originated in the United States, Italy and Spain. T cells, B-cell-depleted T cells, or PBMCs supplied cDNA or gDNA.

Libraries were prepared by immunoSEQ multiplex PCR; TCRdb keeps only in-frame clonotypes and omits some of them. This table has 160,000 or so clones, under 95% appearing once. The V end lost 3 bases, the J end lost 0 bases, and 13 bases lay between the germline ends. From germline, CDR1 is MDHEN and CDR2 SYDVKM. This CDR3 region has 16 residues. This clonotype originated in a man in his fifties or sixties with active or convalescent COVID-19. The sequenced sample consisted of peripheral blood. The chain joins TRBV28 to TRBJ2-3, with D tentatively TRBD2 (7 bases). As DNA, the CDR3 is TGTGCCAGCAGTTTGGGGGGGCGACAGAGCACAGATACGCAGTATTTT. Its protein is CASSLGGRQSTDTQYF.